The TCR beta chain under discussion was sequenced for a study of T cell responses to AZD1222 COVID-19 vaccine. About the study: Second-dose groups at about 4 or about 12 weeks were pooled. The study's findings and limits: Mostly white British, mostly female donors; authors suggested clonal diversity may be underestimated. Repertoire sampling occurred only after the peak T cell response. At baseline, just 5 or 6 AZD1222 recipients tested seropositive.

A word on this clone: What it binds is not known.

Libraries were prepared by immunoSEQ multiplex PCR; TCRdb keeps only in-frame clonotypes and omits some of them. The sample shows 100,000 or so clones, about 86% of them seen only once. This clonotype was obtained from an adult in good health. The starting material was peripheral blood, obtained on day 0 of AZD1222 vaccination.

CDR3 sequence reads: CASSVGQYLNEQYF. The CDR3 DNA follows: TGTGCCAGCAGCGTAGGGCAGTATTTAAATGAGCAGTACTTC. This chain uses TRBV9 with TRBJ2-7; D uncertain. Germline V gene lookup returns CDR1 SGDLS and CDR2 YYNGEE. The V and J ends lost 0 bases and 7 bases respectively, with 14 bases between them. The CDR3 consists of 14 residues.